A selection of T cell receptor beta chains follows, all from one sample in a study of blood T cell repertoires in COVID-19. Clones were read by immunoSEQ multiplex PCR, and TCRdb kept only the in-frame ones, dropping some. The table has over 400,000 clones, roughly 88% seen once. Input material: peripheral blood. These receptors were taken from a human donor in a cohort sampled during active COVID-19. CDR3s include the opening cysteine and the closing phenylalanine or tryptophan. Fields, in order: CDR3 length, D gene, V gene, J gene, clone size, CDR3 DNA, CDR3 protein. The D gene is left open where the match is weak. Size tells how often a clone was seen (once, few, many) or the class of an expanded clone, and some rows leave it out.

len: 13; d_gene: .; v_gene: TRBV28; j_gene: TRBJ2-2; abundance: .; CDR3nt: TGTGCCAGCCGACAGGACTCCACCGGGGAGCTGTTTTTT; CDR3aa: CASRQDSTGELFF
len: 14; d_gene: .; v_gene: TRBV19; j_gene: TRBJ1-1; abundance: .; CDR3nt: TGTGCCAGTAGTATAGGAGGGAGGAACACTGAAGCTTTCTTT; CDR3aa: CASSIGGRNTEAFF
len: 14; d_gene: TRBD1; v_gene: TRBV6-5; j_gene: TRBJ2-7; abundance: .; CDR3nt: TGTGCCAGCAGTTATTCCGACAGGGGCTACGAGCAGTACTTC; CDR3aa: CASSYSDRGYEQYF
len: 15; d_gene: .; v_gene: TRBV6-1; j_gene: TRBJ1-1; abundance: .; CDR3nt: TGTGCCAGCAGTGAGCAGGACAGCCGTGGCATAGAAGCTTTCTTT; CDR3aa: CASSEQDSRGIEAFF
len: 14; d_gene: .; v_gene: TRBV9; j_gene: TRBJ2-3; abundance: .; CDR3nt: TGTGCCAGCAGCAAGGAGTGGATCACAGATACGCAGTATTTT; CDR3aa: CASSKEWITDTQYF
len: 11; d_gene: .; v_gene: TRBV6-5; j_gene: TRBJ2-1; abundance: .; CDR3nt: TGTGCCAGCCCAGGGTCGGATGAGCAGTTCTTC; CDR3aa: CASPGSDEQFF
len: 12; d_gene: .; v_gene: TRBV30; j_gene: TRBJ2-3; abundance: .; CDR3nt: TGTGCCTGCGGGACTCACCGGGATACGCAGTATTTT; CDR3aa: CACGTHRDTQYF
len: 15; d_gene: TRBD2; v_gene: TRBV5-1; j_gene: TRBJ2-5; abundance: .; CDR3nt: TGCGCCAGCAGCCTTGCGACTAGCGGACAAGAGACCCAGTACTTC; CDR3aa: CASSLATSGQETQYF
len: 18; d_gene: .; v_gene: TRBV30; j_gene: TRBJ2-1; abundance: .; CDR3nt: TGTGCCTGGAGTGATGGGAGTACCGGGGCCAGCGGGTACGGTGAGCAGTTCTTC; CDR3aa: CAWSDGSTGASGYGEQFF
len: 14; d_gene: .; v_gene: TRBV3-1/TRBV3-2; j_gene: TRBJ2-7; abundance: .; CDR3nt: TGTGCCAGCAGCCAAGGGGCAGGCTCCTACGAGCAGTACTTC; CDR3aa: CASSQGAGSYEQYF
len: 15; d_gene: .; v_gene: TRBV25-1; j_gene: TRBJ2-2; abundance: .; CDR3nt: TGTGCCAGCAGAACACGGGGTCCGAACACCGGGGAGCTGTTTTTT; CDR3aa: CASRTRGPNTGELFF
len: 15; d_gene: TRBD1; v_gene: TRBV30; j_gene: TRBJ2-7; abundance: many; CDR3nt: TGTGCCTGGACGAATTCTCAGGGACAGGTCTACGAGCAGTACTTC; CDR3aa: CAWTNSQGQVYEQYF
len: 15; d_gene: .; v_gene: TRBV28; j_gene: TRBJ1-2; abundance: .; CDR3nt: TGTGCCAGCAGTGGGGAGAGGGTGGTTAGTCATGGCTACACCTTC; CDR3aa: CASSGERVVSHGYTF
len: 15; d_gene: TRBD2; v_gene: TRBV3-1/TRBV3-2; j_gene: TRBJ2-1; abundance: .; CDR3nt: TGTGCCAGCAGCCAAGATGGCGGGAGTTTCAATGAGCAGTTCTTC; CDR3aa: CASSQDGGSFNEQFF
len: 16; d_gene: TRBD1; v_gene: TRBV6-1; j_gene: TRBJ1-1; abundance: once; CDR3nt: TGTGCCAGCAGTGAACCTGGGACAGGGATGAACACTGAAGCTTTCTTT; CDR3aa: CASSEPGTGMNTEAFF
len: 18; d_gene: .; v_gene: TRBV5-6; j_gene: TRBJ2-2; abundance: .; CDR3nt: TGTGCCAGCAGCTTGATCCGACTGACGATCAGAGGGACCGGGGAGCTGTTTTTT; CDR3aa: CASSLIRLTIRGTGELFF
len: 16; d_gene: TRBD2; v_gene: TRBV29-1; j_gene: TRBJ2-2; abundance: .; CDR3nt: TGCAGCGCCGGGGGGAAGGGGCGCGAGTTCTCCGGGGAGCTGTTTTTT; CDR3aa: CSAGGKGREFSGELFF
len: 16; d_gene: TRBD2; v_gene: TRBV5-5; j_gene: TRBJ2-5; abundance: .; CDR3nt: TGTGCCAGCAGCTTAAAGACTAGCGAGGGGATAGAGACCCAGTACTTC; CDR3aa: CASSLKTSEGIETQYF
len: 14; d_gene: .; v_gene: TRBV11-2; j_gene: TRBJ2-7; abundance: .; CDR3nt: TGTGCCAGCAGCTTAGCCAGGACAACCTACGAGCAGTACTTC; CDR3aa: CASSLARTTYEQYF
len: 17; d_gene: TRBD1; v_gene: TRBV29-1; j_gene: TRBJ2-3; abundance: .; CDR3nt: TGCAGCGTTGTAAGAGGTCTGGGGACAGGGGGGTCGGATACGCAGTATTTT; CDR3aa: CSVVRGLGTGGSDTQYF
len: 13; d_gene: .; v_gene: TRBV9; j_gene: TRBJ1-2; abundance: .; CDR3nt: TGTGCCAGCAGCGTTACGGGGAACTATGGCTACACCTTC; CDR3aa: CASSVTGNYGYTF
len: 15; d_gene: TRBD1; v_gene: TRBV5-4; j_gene: TRBJ2-6; abundance: .; CDR3nt: TGTGCCAGCAGCCTGACAGGGGGTGGGGCCAACGTCCTGACTTTC; CDR3aa: CASSLTGGGANVLTF
len: 13; d_gene: .; v_gene: TRBV19; j_gene: TRBJ2-1; abundance: .; CDR3nt: TGTGCCAGCCGGGACACGGGCGTCGATGAGCAGTTCTTC; CDR3aa: CASRDTGVDEQFF
len: 14; d_gene: .; v_gene: TRBV2; j_gene: TRBJ1-1; abundance: .; CDR3nt: TGTGCCAGCATCGGGACAAGGGTGAACACTGAAGCTTTCTTT; CDR3aa: CASIGTRVNTEAFF
len: 18; d_gene: TRBD2; v_gene: TRBV7-3; j_gene: TRBJ2-3; abundance: .; CDR3nt: TGTGCCAGCAGCTTAATGGGCTCCGCGGGAGGGCTGACAGATACGCAGTATTTT; CDR3aa: CASSLMGSAGGLTDTQYF
len: 13; d_gene: .; v_gene: TRBV28; j_gene: TRBJ2-7; abundance: .; CDR3nt: TGTGCCAGCAGTCCCTCTATAAGCTACGAGCAGTACTTC; CDR3aa: CASSPSISYEQYF
len: 16; d_gene: TRBD2; v_gene: TRBV3-1/TRBV3-2; j_gene: TRBJ2-5; abundance: .; CDR3nt: TGTGCCAGCAGCCAACGCGCTAGCGGGGGATCGGAGACCCAGTACTTC; CDR3aa: CASSQRASGGSETQYF
len: 17; d_gene: TRBD2; v_gene: TRBV6-2/TRBV6-3; j_gene: TRBJ2-3; abundance: .; CDR3nt: TGTGCCAGCAGTTACTCGAAGAGGACTAGATGGCGAGATACGCAGTATTTT; CDR3aa: CASSYSKRTRWRDTQYF
len: 11; d_gene: .; v_gene: TRBV28; j_gene: TRBJ1-1; abundance: .; CDR3nt: TGTGCCAGCAGTTTACGGACAAAAACTTTCTTT; CDR3aa: CASSLRTKTFF
len: 14; d_gene: .; v_gene: TRBV9; j_gene: TRBJ2-7; abundance: .; CDR3nt: TGTGCCAGCAGCGTAAGTGCGGGAAACTACGAGCAGTACTTC; CDR3aa: CASSVSAGNYEQYF
len: 12; d_gene: .; v_gene: TRBV21-1; j_gene: TRBJ2-7; abundance: .; CDR3nt: TGTGCCAGCAGCAACGGACTCTACGAGCAGTACTTC; CDR3aa: CASSNGLYEQYF
len: 19; d_gene: TRBD1; v_gene: TRBV27; j_gene: TRBJ2-1; abundance: .; CDR3nt: TGTGCCAGCAGTCCCCATCGCTATGGGAGCGGGACAGGGTACAATGAGCAGTTCTTC; CDR3aa: CASSPHRYGSGTGYNEQFF
len: 12; d_gene: TRBD1; v_gene: TRBV30; j_gene: TRBJ1-1; abundance: .; CDR3nt: TGTGCCTGGGGGACAGGGATCACTGAAGCTTTCTTT; CDR3aa: CAWGTGITEAFF
len: 16; d_gene: TRBD1; v_gene: TRBV27; j_gene: TRBJ2-2; abundance: .; CDR3nt: TGTGCCAGCAGTCTAAGACAGGGAAAGGTCACCGGGGAGCTGTTTTTT; CDR3aa: CASSLRQGKVTGELFF
len: 17; d_gene: .; v_gene: TRBV4-3; j_gene: TRBJ2-6; abundance: .; CDR3nt: TGCGCCAGCAGCCAAGAGGTGGGGGCGCTGGGGGCCAACGTCCTGACTTTC; CDR3aa: CASSQEVGALGANVLTF
len: 14; d_gene: TRBD2; v_gene: TRBV9; j_gene: TRBJ2-7; abundance: .; CDR3nt: TGTGCCAGCAGCCTTAGCGGGAATACCTACGAGCAGTACTTC; CDR3aa: CASSLSGNTYEQYF
len: 19; d_gene: .; v_gene: TRBV21-1; j_gene: TRBJ2-1; abundance: .; CDR3nt: TGTGCCAGTCCCAAAAACGGGGGTCCAGCGCCGCGCGAGTACAATGAGCAGTTCTTC; CDR3aa: CASPKNGGPAPREYNEQFF
len: 14; d_gene: .; v_gene: TRBV14; j_gene: TRBJ2-1; abundance: .; CDR3nt: TGTGCCAGCAGGTCGGGGAGCTCCTACAATGAGCAGTTCTTC; CDR3aa: CASRSGSSYNEQFF
len: 20; d_gene: TRBD1; v_gene: TRBV4-3; j_gene: TRBJ2-6; abundance: .; CDR3nt: TGCGCCAGCAGCCAAGATGGAGCCCGGGACAGGCTCTCTGGGGCCAACGTCCTGACTTTC; CDR3aa: CASSQDGARDRLSGANVLTF
len: 15; d_gene: .; v_gene: TRBV15; j_gene: TRBJ1-5; abundance: .; CDR3nt: TGTGCCACCAGCAGAGATTTCAGGGGTGAACAGCCCCAGCATTTT; CDR3aa: CATSRDFRGEQPQHF
len: 13; d_gene: .; v_gene: TRBV6-4; j_gene: TRBJ1-2; abundance: .; CDR3nt: TGTGCCAGCAGGAGCGAAGGCGCCCATGGCTACACCTTC; CDR3aa: CASRSEGAHGYTF
len: 14; d_gene: .; v_gene: TRBV6-6; j_gene: TRBJ1-1; abundance: .; CDR3nt: TGTGCCAGCAGTCCGACCTATACAGGGCCTGAAGCTTTCTTT; CDR3aa: CASSPTYTGPEAFF
len: 13; d_gene: .; v_gene: TRBV7-3; j_gene: TRBJ2-2; abundance: .; CDR3nt: TGTGCCAGCAGCGCCAGGGGTACCGGGGAGCTGTTTTTT; CDR3aa: CASSARGTGELFF
len: 16; d_gene: .; v_gene: TRBV4-2; j_gene: TRBJ2-2; abundance: once; CDR3nt: TGTGCCAGCAGCCAAGTCGAGGGAATGAACACCGGGGAGCTGTTTTTT; CDR3aa: CASSQVEGMNTGELFF
len: 15; d_gene: .; v_gene: TRBV5-8; j_gene: TRBJ1-5; abundance: .; CDR3nt: TGTGCCAGCAGCCAGTGGGGGGACAGCAATCAGCCCCAGCATTTT; CDR3aa: CASSQWGDSNQPQHF
len: 12; d_gene: TRBD1; v_gene: TRBV7-9; j_gene: TRBJ1-2; abundance: once; CDR3nt: TGTGCCAGCAGCCTACAGGGGATAGGCTACACCTTC; CDR3aa: CASSLQGIGYTF
len: 14; d_gene: .; v_gene: TRBV28; j_gene: TRBJ1-5; abundance: .; CDR3nt: TGTGCCAGCAGGCCCTCACGGGAAAATCAGCCCCAGCATTTT; CDR3aa: CASRPSRENQPQHF
len: 14; d_gene: TRBD2; v_gene: TRBV15; j_gene: TRBJ2-7; abundance: .; CDR3nt: TGTGCCACCAGCAGAGGGGGGGGTATCAACGAGCAGTACTTC; CDR3aa: CATSRGGGINEQYF
len: 15; d_gene: TRBD1; v_gene: TRBV4-2; j_gene: TRBJ2-1; abundance: .; CDR3nt: TGTGCCAGCAGCCAGGCCGGGACAGGGATAGGGGAGCAGTTCTTC; CDR3aa: CASSQAGTGIGEQFF
len: 18; d_gene: TRBD1; v_gene: TRBV11-2; j_gene: TRBJ2-1; abundance: .; CDR3nt: TGTGCCAGCAGCTTAGGAAATTATTTCGGGACAGGGTTTTTTGAGCAGTTCTTC; CDR3aa: CASSLGNYFGTGFFEQFF
len: 16; d_gene: .; v_gene: TRBV6-6; j_gene: TRBJ2-5; abundance: .; CDR3nt: TGTGCCAGCAGTAACCGGGCGACCGGGAAAGGAGAGACCCAGTACTTC; CDR3aa: CASSNRATGKGETQYF
len: 15; d_gene: TRBD1; v_gene: TRBV6-2/TRBV6-3; j_gene: TRBJ1-1; abundance: .; CDR3nt: TGTGCCAGCAGTTTCGTAAGGACAGGGGCCACTGAAGCTTTCTTT; CDR3aa: CASSFVRTGATEAFF
len: 13; d_gene: .; v_gene: TRBV2; j_gene: TRBJ1-6; abundance: .; CDR3nt: TGTGCCAGCCGGGCCAGGGGAGGGTCACCCCTCCACTTT; CDR3aa: CASRARGGSPLHF
len: 16; d_gene: .; v_gene: TRBV4-2; j_gene: TRBJ1-2; abundance: .; CDR3nt: TGTGCCAGCAGCCAAGCCCGAGGGGGTAGTAGCTATGGCTACACCTTC; CDR3aa: CASSQARGGSSYGYTF
len: 14; d_gene: TRBD2; v_gene: TRBV5-1; j_gene: TRBJ2-1; abundance: .; CDR3nt: TGCGCCAGCAGAGCGGGAGATTCCTACAATGAGCAGTTCTTC; CDR3aa: CASRAGDSYNEQFF